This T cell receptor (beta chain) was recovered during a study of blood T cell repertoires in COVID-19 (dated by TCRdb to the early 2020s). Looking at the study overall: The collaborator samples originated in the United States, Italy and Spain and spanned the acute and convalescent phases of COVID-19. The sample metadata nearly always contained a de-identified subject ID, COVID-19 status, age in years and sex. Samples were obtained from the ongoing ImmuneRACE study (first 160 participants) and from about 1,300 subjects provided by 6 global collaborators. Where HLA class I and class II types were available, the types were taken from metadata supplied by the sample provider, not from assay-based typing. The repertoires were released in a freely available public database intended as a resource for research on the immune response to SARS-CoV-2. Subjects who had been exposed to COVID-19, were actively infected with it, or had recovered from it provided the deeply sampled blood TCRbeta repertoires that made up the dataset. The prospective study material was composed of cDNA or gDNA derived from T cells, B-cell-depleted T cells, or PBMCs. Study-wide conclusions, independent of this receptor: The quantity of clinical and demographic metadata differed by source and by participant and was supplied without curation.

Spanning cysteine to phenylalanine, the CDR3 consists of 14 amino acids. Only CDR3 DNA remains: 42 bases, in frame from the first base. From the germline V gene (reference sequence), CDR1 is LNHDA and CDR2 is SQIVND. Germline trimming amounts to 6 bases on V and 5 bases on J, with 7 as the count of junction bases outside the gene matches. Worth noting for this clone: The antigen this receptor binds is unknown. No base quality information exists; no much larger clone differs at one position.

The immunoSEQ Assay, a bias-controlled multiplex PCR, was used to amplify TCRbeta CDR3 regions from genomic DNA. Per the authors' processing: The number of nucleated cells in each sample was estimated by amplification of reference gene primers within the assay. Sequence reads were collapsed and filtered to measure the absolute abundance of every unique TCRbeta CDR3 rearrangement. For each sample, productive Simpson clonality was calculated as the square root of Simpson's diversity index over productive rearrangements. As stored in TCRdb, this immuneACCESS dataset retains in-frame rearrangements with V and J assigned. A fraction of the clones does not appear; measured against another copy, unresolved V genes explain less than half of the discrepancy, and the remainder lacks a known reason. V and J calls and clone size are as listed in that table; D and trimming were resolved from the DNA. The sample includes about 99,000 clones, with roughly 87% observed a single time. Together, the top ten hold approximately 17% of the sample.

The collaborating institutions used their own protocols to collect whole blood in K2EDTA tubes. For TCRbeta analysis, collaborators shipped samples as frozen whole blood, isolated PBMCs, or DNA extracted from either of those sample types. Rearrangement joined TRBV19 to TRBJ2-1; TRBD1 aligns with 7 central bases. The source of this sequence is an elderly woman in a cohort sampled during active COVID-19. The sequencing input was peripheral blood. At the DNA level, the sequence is TGTGCCAGTAGGGTGGACAGGACGAACAATGAGCAGTTCTTC. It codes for CASRVDRTNNEQFF.